This TCR beta chain originates from a study of T cells after posttransplantation cyclophosphamide. The data were produced by immunoSEQ multiplex PCR, yet TCRdb's version contains in-frame clones alone and is incomplete. The sample contains tens of thousands of clones, approximately 73% of which appear only once. The V and J ends lost 2 bases and 0 bases respectively, with 12 bases between them. The CDR3 runs to 17 residues. Germline CDR1 and CDR2: SGHRS and YFSETQ. This clone was seen only a few times. Sequencing was carried out using memory CD4+ T cells sorted from PBMCs. The V and J genes are TRBV5-1 and TRBJ2-6; D is perhaps TRBD1 (5 bases). The origin of this receptor is a woman aged 55-75 years in good health, CMV-negative, and a related stem cell transplant donor. CDR3 protein: CASSFTGRSSGANVLTF. The CDR3 nucleotides read TGCGCCAGCAGCTTCACAGGACGTAGCTCTGGGGCCAACGTCCTGACTTTC.